This is a list of T cell receptor beta chains from one sample in a study of graft-versus-host responses after intestinal transplantation. Method: immunoSEQ multiplex PCR; TCRdb's copy keeps in-frame clones and lacks some. The profile shows over 45,000 clones, roughly 90% of them singletons. For these receptors, no antigen is known. Sample: unstimulated CD4+ T cells sorted from spleen or lymph node cells, taken before transplant. The source is a human donor who was the organ donor for an intestinal transplant. Each CDR3 is given with its conserved first and last residue. Each record gives: V gene, D gene, J gene, CDR3 length, clone size, CDR3 DNA, CDR3 protein. A D gene is named only where the DNA matches it firmly. Not every row has a clone size; where given, it reads once, few, many or a size class.

V: TRBV13
D: TRBD1
J: TRBJ2-5
length: 13
size: -
DNA: TGTGCCAGCGGACGACAGGGCCGAGAGACCCAGTACTTC
CDR3: CASGRQGRETQYF

V: TRBV28
D: -
J: TRBJ2-6
length: 13
size: -
DNA: TGTGCCAGCAGTTCTTATGGGGCCAACGTCCTGACTTTC
CDR3: CASSSYGANVLTF

V: TRBV6-6
D: TRBD1
J: TRBJ1-1
length: 14
size: -
DNA: TGTGCCAGCACGGGACAGCCAAGAAACACTGAAGCTTTCTTT
CDR3: CASTGQPRNTEAFF

V: TRBV6-1
D: -
J: TRBJ2-7
length: 15
size: -
DNA: TGTGCCAGCAGAGATAAGACAGGAACCCCCCACGAGCAGTACTTC
CDR3: CASRDKTGTPHEQYF

V: TRBV6-5
D: TRBD2
J: TRBJ2-2
length: 15
size: -
DNA: TGTGCCAGCAGTCCGGACGGGGGGTACACCGGGGAGCTGTTTTTT
CDR3: CASSPDGGYTGELFF

V: TRBV18
D: -
J: TRBJ1-1
length: 13
size: -
DNA: TGTGCCAGCTCAGGGGGCTTGAACACTGAAGCTTTCTTT
CDR3: CASSGGLNTEAFF

V: TRBV18
D: -
J: TRBJ2-5
length: 17
size: once
DNA: TGTGCCAGCTCACCACGCGGACTGTCCCCACTCCAAGAGACCCAGTACTTC
CDR3: CASSPRGLSPLQETQYF

V: TRBV7-9
D: TRBD1
J: TRBJ1-4
length: 15
size: -
DNA: TGTGCCAGCAGCTTTGGACAGGCTACAAATGAAAAACTGTTTTTT
CDR3: CASSFGQATNEKLFF

V: TRBV6-1
D: -
J: TRBJ2-2
length: 12
size: -
DNA: TGTGCCAGCGGTTGGCTCTCCGGGGAGCTGTTTTTT
CDR3: CASGWLSGELFF

V: TRBV11-2
D: TRBD2
J: TRBJ2-3
length: 13
size: -
DNA: TGTGCCAGCAGCTTTTCGGGGGGGGATACGCAGTATTTT
CDR3: CASSFSGGDTQYF

V: TRBV15
D: -
J: TRBJ1-1
length: 13
size: once
DNA: TGTGCCACCAGCAGAGATAGAACCGGGGGAGCTTTCTTT
CDR3: CATSRDRTGGAFF